This T cell receptor beta chain was recovered during a study of vaccination and CD4 T cells after COVID-19. Looking at the study overall: Ranging from 14 to 241, the interval between dose two and post-vaccine sampling had a median of roughly 10 weeks.

Per germline, CDR1 DFQATT and CDR2 SNEGSKA (reference sequence). V trimming: 6 bases; J trimming: 6 bases; junction bases outside the gene matches: 12. CDR3 length equals 15 residues. Turning to this clonotype: What it binds is unknown.

Treatment here: 10-day PBMC culture with coronavirus spike peptide pools or control peptides (ViraFEST assay). Scientists ran DNA taken from cultured CD4+ T cells through the Oncomine TCR Beta short-read assay for sequencing. Someone extracted genomic DNA from cultured CD4+ T cells. TCRdb redid the calling of the PCR reads with MiXCR, one entry per CDR3 protein. The sample consists of about 12,000 distinct CDR3 sequences, around three fifths of them appearing once. The specimen sequenced was CD4+ T cells from blood, cultured in vitro. This receptor was taken from a human donor who had recovered from COVID-19. The J gene is TRBJ2-2, the V gene TRBV20-1; 8 bases match TRBD2. The DNA of the CDR3 is TGCAGTGCCCCGGTCCGAGCGGGAGTTTCCGGGGAGCTGTTTTTT. This codes for CSAPVRAGVSGELFF.